This TCR beta chain was sequenced for a study of control samples from healthy donors and cancer patients. Measured with immunoSEQ multiplex PCR; TCRdb has only the in-frame clones, and not every one. The sample lists 150,000 to 180,000 clones, around 95% occurring once. The germline V and J ends were trimmed by 0 bases and 10 bases, with 12 bases remaining between them. The germline V gene encodes CDR1 GTSNPN and CDR2 SVGIG (reference sequence). This CDR3 region has 12 residues. This clonotype originated in a man aged 35 to 55 in good health. Sequencing was carried out using blood. The chain combines TRBV30 with TRBJ1-2; tentatively, D is TRBD1 (5 bases). For the CDR3, the DNA is TGTGCCTGGAGTGTAGGGCCCGGGGCCTACACCTTC. It encodes CAWSVGPGAYTF.